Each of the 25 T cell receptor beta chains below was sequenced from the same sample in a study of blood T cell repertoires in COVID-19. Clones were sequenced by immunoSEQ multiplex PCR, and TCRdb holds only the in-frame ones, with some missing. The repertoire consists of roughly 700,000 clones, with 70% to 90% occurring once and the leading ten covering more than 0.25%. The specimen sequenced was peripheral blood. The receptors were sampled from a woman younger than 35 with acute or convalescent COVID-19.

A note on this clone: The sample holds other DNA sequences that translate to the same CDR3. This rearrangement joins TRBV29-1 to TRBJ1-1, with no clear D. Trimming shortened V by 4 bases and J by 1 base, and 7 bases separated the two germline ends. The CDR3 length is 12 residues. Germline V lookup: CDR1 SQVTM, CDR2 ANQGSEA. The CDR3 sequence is CSVGRGNTEAFF. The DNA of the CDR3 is TGCAGCGTTGGCCGGGGGAACACTGAAGCTTTCTTT. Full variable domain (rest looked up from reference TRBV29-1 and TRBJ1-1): SAVISQKPSRDICQRGTSLTIQCQVDSQVTMMFWYRQQPGQSLTLIATANQGSEATYESGFVIDKFPISRPNLTFSTLTVSNMSPEDSSIYLCSVGRGNTEAFFGQGTRLTVV.

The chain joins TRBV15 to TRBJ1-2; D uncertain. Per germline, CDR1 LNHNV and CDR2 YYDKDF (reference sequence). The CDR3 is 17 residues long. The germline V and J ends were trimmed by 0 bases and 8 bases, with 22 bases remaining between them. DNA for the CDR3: TGTGCCACCAGCAGAGATCGGAGCGCGAGCACTCACGGGGGCTACACCTTC. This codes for CATSRDRSASTHGGYTF.

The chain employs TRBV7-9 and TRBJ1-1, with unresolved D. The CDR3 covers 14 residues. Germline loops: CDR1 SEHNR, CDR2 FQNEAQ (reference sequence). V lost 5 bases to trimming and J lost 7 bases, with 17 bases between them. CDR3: CASSTNPGENEAFF. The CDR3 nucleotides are TGTGCCAGCAGCACCAACCCCGGGGAAAATGAAGCTTTCTTT. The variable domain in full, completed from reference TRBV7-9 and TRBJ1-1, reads DTGVSQNPRHKITKRGQNVTFRCDPISEHNRLYWYRQTLGQGPEFLTYFQNEAQLEKSRLLSDRFSAERPKGSFSTLEIQRTEQGDSAMYLCASSTNPGENEAFFGQGTRLTVV.

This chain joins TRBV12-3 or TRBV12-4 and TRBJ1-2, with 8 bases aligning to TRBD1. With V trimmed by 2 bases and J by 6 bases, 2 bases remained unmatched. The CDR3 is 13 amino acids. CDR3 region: CASSLQGAHGYTF. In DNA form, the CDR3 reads TGTGCCAGCAGTTTACAGGGGGCCCATGGCTACACCTTC.

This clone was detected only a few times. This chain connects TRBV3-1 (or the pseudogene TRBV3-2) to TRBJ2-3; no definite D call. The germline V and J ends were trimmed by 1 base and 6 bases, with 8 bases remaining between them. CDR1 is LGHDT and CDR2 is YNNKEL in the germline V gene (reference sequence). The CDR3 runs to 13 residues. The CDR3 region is CASSQGYLDTQYF. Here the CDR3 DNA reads TGTGCCAGCAGCCAAGGTTATCTGGATACGCAGTATTTT.

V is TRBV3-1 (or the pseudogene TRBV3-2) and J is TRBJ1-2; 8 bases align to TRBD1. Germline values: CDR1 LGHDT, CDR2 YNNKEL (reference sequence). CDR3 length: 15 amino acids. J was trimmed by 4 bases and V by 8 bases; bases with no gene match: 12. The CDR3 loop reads CASSATGVLSYGYTF. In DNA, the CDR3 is TGTGCCAGCTCAGCGACAGGGGTCCTCTCCTATGGCTACACCTTC.

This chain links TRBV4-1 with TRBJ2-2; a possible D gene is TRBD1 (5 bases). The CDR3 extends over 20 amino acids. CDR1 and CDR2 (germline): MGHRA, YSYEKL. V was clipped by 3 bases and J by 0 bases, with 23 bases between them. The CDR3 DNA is TGCGCCAGCAGCCACCCCCGGGTAGGGTCAGGGATCCCGAACACCGGGGAGCTGTTTTTT. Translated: CASSHPRVGSGIPNTGELFF.

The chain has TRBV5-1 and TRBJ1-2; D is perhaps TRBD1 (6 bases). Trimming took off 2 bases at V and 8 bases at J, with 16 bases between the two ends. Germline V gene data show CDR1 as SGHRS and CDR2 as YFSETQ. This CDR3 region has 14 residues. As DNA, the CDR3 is TGCGCCAGCAGCTTCTCCCGGGACACCAGGGGCTACACCTTC. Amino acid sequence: CASSFSRDTRGYTF.

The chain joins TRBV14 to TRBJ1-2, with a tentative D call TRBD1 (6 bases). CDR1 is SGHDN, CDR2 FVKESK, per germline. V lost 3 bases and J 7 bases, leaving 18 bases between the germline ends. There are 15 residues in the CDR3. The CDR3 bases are TGTGCCAGCAGCCATGGCAGGGGCCTTCAGGGTGGCTACACCTTC. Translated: CASSHGRGLQGGYTF.

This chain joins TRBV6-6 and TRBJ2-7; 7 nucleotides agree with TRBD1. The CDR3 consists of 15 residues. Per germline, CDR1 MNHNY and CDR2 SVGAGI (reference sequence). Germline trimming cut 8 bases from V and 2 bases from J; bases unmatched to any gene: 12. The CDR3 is CASLRDSIPTYEQYF. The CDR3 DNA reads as TGTGCCAGCCTGAGGGACAGCATCCCGACCTACGAGCAGTACTTC.

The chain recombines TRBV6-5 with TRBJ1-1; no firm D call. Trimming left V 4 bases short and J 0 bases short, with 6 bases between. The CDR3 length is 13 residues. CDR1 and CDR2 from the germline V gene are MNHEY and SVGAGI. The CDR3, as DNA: TGTGCCAGCAGTTCAAGCATGAACACTGAAGCTTTCTTT. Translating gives CASSSSMNTEAFF.

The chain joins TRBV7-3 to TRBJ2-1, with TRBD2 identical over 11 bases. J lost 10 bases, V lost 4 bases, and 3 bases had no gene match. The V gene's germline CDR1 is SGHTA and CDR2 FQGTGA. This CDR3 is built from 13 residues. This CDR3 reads CASSSRLAGEQFF. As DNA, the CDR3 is TGTGCCAGCAGCTCTAGACTAGCGGGGGAGCAGTTCTTC.

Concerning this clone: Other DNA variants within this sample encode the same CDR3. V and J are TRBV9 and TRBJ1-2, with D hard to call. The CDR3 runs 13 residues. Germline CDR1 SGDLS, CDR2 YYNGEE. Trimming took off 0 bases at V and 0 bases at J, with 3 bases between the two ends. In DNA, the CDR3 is TGTGCCAGCAGCGTAGACACTAACTATGGCTACACCTTC. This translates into CASSVDTNYGYTF.

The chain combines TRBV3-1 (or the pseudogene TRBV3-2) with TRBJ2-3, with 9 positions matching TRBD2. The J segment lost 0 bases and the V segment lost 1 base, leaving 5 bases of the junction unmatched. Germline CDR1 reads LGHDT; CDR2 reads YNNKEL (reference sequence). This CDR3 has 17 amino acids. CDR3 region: CASSQGAGGPSTDTQYF. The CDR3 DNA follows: TGTGCCAGCAGCCAAGGGGCGGGGGGGCCGAGCACAGATACGCAGTATTTT.

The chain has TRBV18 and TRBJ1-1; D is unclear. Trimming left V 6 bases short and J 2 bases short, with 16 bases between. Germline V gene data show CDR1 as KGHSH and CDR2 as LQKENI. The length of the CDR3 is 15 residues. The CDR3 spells CASSRELTGNTEAFF. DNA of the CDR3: TGTGCCAGCTCCCGAGAATTGACGGGAAACACTGAAGCTTTCTTT.

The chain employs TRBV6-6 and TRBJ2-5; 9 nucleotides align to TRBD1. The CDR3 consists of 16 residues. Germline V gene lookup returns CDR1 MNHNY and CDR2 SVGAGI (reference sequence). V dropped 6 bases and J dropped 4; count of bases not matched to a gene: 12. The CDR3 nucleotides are TGTGCCAGCAGCAACAAAGGGACAGGGACCCCAGAGACCCAGTACTTC. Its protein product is CASSNKGTGTPETQYF.

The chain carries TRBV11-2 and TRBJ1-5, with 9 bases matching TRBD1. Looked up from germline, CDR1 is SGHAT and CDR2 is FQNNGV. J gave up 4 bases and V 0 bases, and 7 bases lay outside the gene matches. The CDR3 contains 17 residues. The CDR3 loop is CASSLEILGTGNQPQHF. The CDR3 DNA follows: TGTGCCAGCAGCTTAGAAATTTTAGGGACAGGGAATCAGCCCCAGCATTTT.

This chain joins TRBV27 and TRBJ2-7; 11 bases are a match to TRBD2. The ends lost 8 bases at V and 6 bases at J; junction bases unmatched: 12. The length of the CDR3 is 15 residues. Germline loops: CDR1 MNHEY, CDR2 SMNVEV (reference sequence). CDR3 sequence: CASSPATSGASEQYF. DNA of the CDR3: TGTGCCAGCTCCCCCGCGACTAGCGGGGCGAGCGAGCAGTACTTC.

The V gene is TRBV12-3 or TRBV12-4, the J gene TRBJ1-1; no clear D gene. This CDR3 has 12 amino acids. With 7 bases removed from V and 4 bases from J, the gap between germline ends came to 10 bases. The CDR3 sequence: CASTLSGTEAFF. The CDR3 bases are TGTGCCAGCACCCTCTCGGGCACTGAAGCTTTCTTT.

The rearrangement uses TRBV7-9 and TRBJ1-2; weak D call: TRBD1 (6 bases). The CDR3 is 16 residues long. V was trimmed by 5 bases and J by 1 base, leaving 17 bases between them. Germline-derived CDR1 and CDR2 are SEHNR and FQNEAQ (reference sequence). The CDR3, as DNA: TGTGCCAGCAGCGACTCGGGGGGCACCTATAACTATGGCTACACCTTC. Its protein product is CASSDSGGTYNYGYTF.

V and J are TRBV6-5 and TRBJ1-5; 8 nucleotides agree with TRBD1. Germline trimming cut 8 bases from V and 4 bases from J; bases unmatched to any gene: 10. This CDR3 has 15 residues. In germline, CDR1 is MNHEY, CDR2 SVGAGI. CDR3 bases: TGTGCCAGCGGGGGCAGGGGGCGAAGAAATCAGCCCCAGCATTTT. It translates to CASGGRGRRNQPQHF.

DNA of the CDR3: TGTGCCAGCAGCTACTCGACAGGGTTTGTCGGGGAGCTGTTTTTT. Translation gives CASSYSTGFVGELFF. This rearrangement joins TRBV27 to TRBJ2-2; 7 bases fit TRBD1. The length of the CDR3 is 15 residues. Germline V lookup: CDR1 MNHEY, CDR2 SMNVEV (reference sequence). The junction had 11 bases not matched to a gene; V was cut back by 6 bases and J by 7 bases.

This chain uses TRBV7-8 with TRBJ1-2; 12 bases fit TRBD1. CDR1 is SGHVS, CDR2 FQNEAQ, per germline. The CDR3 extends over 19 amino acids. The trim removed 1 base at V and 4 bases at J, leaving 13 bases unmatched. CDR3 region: CASSLGGPGQGALAYGYTF. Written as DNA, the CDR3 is TGTGCCAGCAGCTTAGGGGGCCCGGGACAGGGGGCTCTCGCCTATGGCTACACCTTC. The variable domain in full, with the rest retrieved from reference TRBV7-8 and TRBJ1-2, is GAGVSQSPRYKVAKRGQDVALRCDPISGHVSLFWYQQALGQGPEFLTYFQNEAQLDKSGLPSDRFFAERPEGSVSTLKIQRTQQEDSAVYLCASSLGGPGQGALAYGYTFGSGTRLTVV.

The CDR3 DNA reads as TGCGCCAGCAGCCAAGAGTATAGGGGCGTCCTAACAGATACGCAGTATTTT. Its protein product is CASSQEYRGVLTDTQYF. The genes are TRBV4-3 and TRBJ2-3; possibly TRBD1 for D (5 bases). This CDR3 comprises 17 residues. The ends were cut back, 0 bases at V and 3 bases at J, with 16 bases in the middle. Germline V lookup: CDR1 LGHNA, CDR2 YSLEER.

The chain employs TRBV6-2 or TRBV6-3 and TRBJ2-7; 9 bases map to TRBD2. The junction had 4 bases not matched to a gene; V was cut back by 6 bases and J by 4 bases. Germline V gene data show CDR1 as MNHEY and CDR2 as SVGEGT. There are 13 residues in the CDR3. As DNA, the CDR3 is TGTGCCAGCAGCGCGGGGGGGCGGTACGAGCAGTACTTC. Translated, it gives CASSAGGRYEQYF.